The 23 T cell receptor beta chains below were found in one sample sequenced in a study of tumor-infiltrating lymphocytes in localized non-small cell lung cancer. Some clones are missing from TCRdb's copy, which holds only in-frame ones; the method was immunoSEQ multiplex PCR. The sample consists of 14,000 or so clones, roughly 70% of them appearing once. What was sequenced was lung tumor tissue. The source of these receptors is a human donor with non-small cell lung cancer.

This chain links TRBV7-7 with TRBJ2-5; TRBD2 matches 15 bases. The germline gives CDR1 SSHAT, CDR2 FNYEAQ (reference sequence). CDR3 size: 16 residues. In nucleotides, the CDR3 is TGTGCAACAGGGGGGGGACTAGCGGGAGGCACAGAGACCCAGTACTTC. Translating it yields CATGGGLAGGTETQYF.

The count of this clone is one. CDR3 nucleotide sequence: TGTGCCAGCGGACTAGCGGGGGGCCCATCCTACGAGCAGTACTTC. Protein: CASGLAGGPSYEQYF. The rearrangement uses TRBV19 and TRBJ2-7; 14 bases match TRBD2. Trimming cost V 9 bases and J 1 base; bases outside gene matches: 5. Per the germline V gene, CDR1 is LNHDA and CDR2 is SQIVND (reference sequence). CDR3 length: 15 residues.

The J gene is TRBJ2-1, the V gene TRBV7-2; no reliable D call. Trimming took 1 base from V and 6 from J, leaving 16 bases between them. Germline CDR1 is SGHTA and CDR2 is FQGNSA. This CDR3 is 16 amino acids long. The CDR3 is CASSLVGMSDGNEQFF. In DNA form, the CDR3 reads TGTGCCAGCAGCTTAGTGGGGATGTCTGATGGCAATGAGCAGTTCTTC. The variable domain in full, completed from reference TRBV7-2 and TRBJ2-1, reads GAGVSQSPSNKVTEKGKDVELRCDPISGHTALYWYRQSLGQGLEFLIYFQGNSAPDKSGLPSDRFSAERTGGSVSTLTIQRTQQEDSAVYLCASSLVGMSDGNEQFFGPGTRLTVL.

This chain joins TRBV10-1 and TRBJ2-5; weak D call: TRBD1 (5 bases). Trimming pared 4 bases from V and 0 bases from J, leaving 6 bases between. The CDR3 runs 13 residues. Germline V CDR1 and CDR2: WNHNN, SYGVQD (reference sequence). CDR3 sequence reads: CASSGQYQETQYF. The CDR3 DNA is TGCGCCAGCAGTGGACAGTACCAAGAGACCCAGTACTTC.

The rearrangement uses TRBV27 and TRBJ1-4, with 8 nucleotides matching TRBD1. The ends lost 5 bases at V and 0 bases at J; junction bases unmatched: 8. The CDR3 extends over 17 amino acids. The germline V gene encodes CDR1 MNHEY and CDR2 SMNVEV (reference sequence). CDR3 nucleotide sequence: TGTGCCAGCAGTCCCCCGGGACAGGAAACAACTAATGAAAAACTGTTTTTT. Encoded protein: CASSPPGQETTNEKLFF.

The rearrangement joins TRBV25-1 to TRBJ2-3; D remains unclear. The CDR3 contains 15 residues. V was pared by 4 bases and J by 3 bases, with 14 bases between. From germline, CDR1 is MGHDK and CDR2 SYGVNS. Here the CDR3 DNA reads TGTGCCAGCAGTGCCCGGATCTTCAGTACAGATACGCAGTATTTT. Its translation is CASSARIFSTDTQYF.

This chain links TRBV6-6 with TRBJ2-7; D gene ambiguous. V gave up 4 bases and J gave up 3 bases, with 13 bases separating them. Germline CDR1 MNHNY, CDR2 SVGAGI (reference sequence). The CDR3 covers 14 residues. The CDR3 region is CASSSYSINYEQYF. In DNA form, the CDR3 reads TGTGCCAGCAGTTCTTACAGCATTAACTACGAGCAGTACTTC.

This clone was seen more than once but under ten times. This rearrangement joins TRBV2 to TRBJ1-2, with 8 bases fitting TRBD1. This CDR3 is 14 amino acids long. CDR1 and CDR2 from the germline V gene are SNHLY and FYNNEI. The V gene end was trimmed by 2 bases and the J gene end by 4 bases; junction bases not matched to a gene: 3. This CDR3 reads CASSEQGAGYGYTF. DNA for the CDR3: TGTGCCAGCAGTGAACAGGGGGCTGGCTATGGCTACACCTTC. The complete variable domain, with remaining parts taken from reference TRBV2 and TRBJ1-2, reads EPEVTQTPSHQVTQMGQEVILRCVPISNHLYFYWYRQILGQKVEFLVSFYNNEISEKSEIFDDQFSVERPDGSNFTLKIRSTKLEDSAMYFCASSEQGAGYGYTFGSGTRLTVV.

The chain recombines TRBV11-2 with TRBJ2-1; D remains unclear. Trimming removed 0 bases from V and 4 bases from J, with 7 bases in between. Germline assignment: CDR1 SGHAT and CDR2 FQNNGV. The CDR3 runs to 14 residues. This CDR3 reads CASSLERTYNEQFF. For the CDR3, the DNA is TGTGCCAGCAGCTTAGAACGCACTTACAATGAGCAGTTCTTC.

V usage is TRBV7-2 and J usage is TRBJ2-3; TRBD1 or TRBD2 may be the D gene (5 bases each). Germline CDR1 and CDR2: SGHTA and FQGNSA. Trimming cost V 2 bases and J 5 bases, with 14 bases left between them. This CDR3 is built from 15 residues. The DNA for the CDR3 is TGTGCCAGCAGCTTAAAGCAGGGAGCGGTAGATACGCAGTATTTT. Its protein product is CASSLKQGAVDTQYF. Looking up the rest from reference TRBV7-2 and TRBJ2-3 gives the full variable domain: GAGVSQSPSNKVTEKGKDVELRCDPISGHTALYWYRQSLGQGLEFLIYFQGNSAPDKSGLPSDRFSAERTGGSVSTLTIQRTQQEDSAVYLCASSLKQGAVDTQYFGPGTRLTVL.

This clone has just a few counts. The chain is built from TRBV5-1 and TRBJ1-2, with D tentatively TRBD1 (6 bases). This CDR3 has 14 amino acids. The ends were cut back, 2 bases at V and 1 base at J, with 9 bases in the middle. The V gene's germline CDR1 is SGHRS and CDR2 YFSETQ. Here the CDR3 DNA reads TGCGCCAGCAGCTTCAGGGACATTAACTATGGCTACACCTTC. This codes for CASSFRDINYGYTF.

This clone was seen a handful of times. The chain combines TRBV5-1 with TRBJ1-4; maybe TRBD1 (5 bases). This CDR3 spans 13 amino acids. The V end was cut by 0 bases, the J end by 6 bases, with 6 bases between. Germline CDR1 SGHRS, CDR2 YFSETQ. The CDR3 DNA reads as TGCGCCAGCAGCTTGGGACAGTATGAAAAACTGTTTTTT. This codes for CASSLGQYEKLFF.

This clone rates as medium-sized (0.01 to 0.1%). The V call is TRBV18, the J call TRBJ1-1; D uncertain. Germline V gives CDR1 KGHSH, CDR2 LQKENI. Trimming took off 3 bases at V and 1 base at J, with 9 bases between the two ends. The CDR3 covers 14 residues. The chain's CDR3 is CASSPVGQNTEAFF. CDR3 nucleotides: TGTGCCAGCTCACCGGTAGGGCAGAACACTGAAGCTTTCTTT.

V usage is TRBV5-6 and J usage is TRBJ2-1, with D uncertain. With 4 bases removed from V and 6 bases from J, the gap between germline ends came to 17 bases. CDR1 is SGHDT and CDR2 is YYEEEE in the germline V gene. There are 15 residues in the CDR3. CDR3 region: CASSPVRPSPNEQFF. The CDR3 region has the DNA TGTGCCAGCAGCCCGGTCAGGCCATCCCCCAATGAGCAGTTCTTC.

The CDR3 loop reads CAVQGKDVNQPQHF. Written as DNA, the CDR3 is TGTGCCGTACAGGGGAAGGATGTTAATCAGCCCCAGCATTTT. This chain uses TRBV2 with TRBJ1-5; 7 bases map to TRBD1. Germline V gene data show CDR1 as SNHLY and CDR2 as FYNNEI. V lost 11 bases to trimming and J lost 4 bases; unmatched junction nucleotides: 11. CDR3 size: 14 residues.

The chain links TRBV11-2 to TRBJ2-7, with 12 positions matching TRBD2. The CDR3 is 16 residues long. Germline CDR1 and CDR2: SGHAT and FQNNGV. Trimming removed 1 base from V and 7 bases from J; junction bases left unmatched: 8. CDR3 in amino acids: CASSLGSSGRAGEQYF. CDR3 nucleotides: TGTGCCAGCAGCTTAGGGTCTAGCGGGAGGGCGGGGGAGCAGTACTTC.

The J gene is TRBJ1-2, the V gene TRBV29-1; TRBD1 is a possible D gene (6 bases). Trimming left V 6 bases short and J 5 bases short, with 16 bases between. CDR1 is SQVTM, CDR2 ANQGSEA, per germline. CDR3 length equals 13 residues. The CDR3 loop reads CSVSTGTTYGYTF. The DNA for the CDR3 is TGCAGCGTATCAACCGGGACAACTTATGGCTACACCTTC.

This chain joins TRBV7-9 and TRBJ1-4, with D possibly matching TRBD1 (5 bases). This CDR3 comprises 16 residues. CDR1 is SEHNR, CDR2 FQNEAQ, per germline (reference sequence). V dropped 6 bases and J dropped 14 bases, with 28 bases sitting between them. This CDR3 is CASSSAYPGLNRGLFF. The DNA for the CDR3 is TGTGCCAGCAGTTCAGCCTACCCGGGACTGAACCGTGGGCTGTTTTTT.

This chain links TRBV18 with TRBJ2-3; TRBD1 matches at 7 bases. V lost 0 bases and J lost 4; bases outside the gene matches: 7. CDR3 size: 16 residues. Germline CDR1 and CDR2: KGHSH and LQKENI. The CDR3 spells CASSPPGQWTADTQYF. CDR3 nucleotides: TGTGCCAGCTCACCACCGGGACAGTGGACCGCAGATACGCAGTATTTT.

This clone turned up a few times. V gene TRBV30 combines with J gene TRBJ1-5, with a tentative D call TRBD1 (6 bases). The V gene's germline CDR1 is GTSNPN and CDR2 SVGIG (reference sequence). V was cut by 5 bases and J by 5 bases, with 13 bases left in between. The CDR3 contains 13 residues. The CDR3 sequence: CAWAKGGDQPQHF. The CDR3 bases are TGTGCCTGGGCCAAAGGGGGGGATCAGCCCCAGCATTTT.

J is TRBJ1-2 and V is TRBV29-1, with 11 bases fitting TRBD1. Trimming cost V 4 bases and J 1 base; bases outside gene matches: 5. The V gene's germline CDR1 is SQVTM and CDR2 ANQGSEA. The CDR3 is 15 residues long. The CDR3 DNA sequence: TGCAGCGTTGGGGGGGGACAGGGGGATAACTATGGCTACACCTTC. This gives the protein CSVGGGQGDNYGYTF.

The rearrangement links TRBV7-9 to TRBJ1-1, with D unresolved. Trimming cost V 5 bases and J 1 base, with 8 bases left between them. Germline values: CDR1 SEHNR, CDR2 FQNEAQ (reference sequence). CDR3 size: 13 residues. Here the CDR3 reads CASSAAENTEAFF. Written as DNA, the CDR3 is TGTGCCAGCAGCGCAGCAGAGAACACTGAAGCTTTCTTT. The complete variable domain, with remaining parts taken from reference TRBV7-9 and TRBJ1-1, reads DTGVSQNPRHKITKRGQNVTFRCDPISEHNRLYWYRQTLGQGPEFLTYFQNEAQLEKSRLLSDRFSAERPKGSFSTLEIQRTEQGDSAMYLCASSAAENTEAFFGQGTRLTVV.

The rearrangement links TRBV10-3 to TRBJ1-2, with 11 bases matching TRBD1. CDR1 is ENHRY, CDR2 SYGVKD, per germline. The CDR3 contains 16 residues. V gave up 11 bases and J gave up 3 bases; unmatched junction bases: 14. CDR3 DNA: TGTGCCCTACGGACAGGGGGCGTGCTCCAGGACTATGGCTACACCTTC. Amino acid sequence: CALRTGGVLQDYGYTF.